The TCR beta chain under discussion was sequenced for a study of glioma-infiltrating T cells after dendritic cell vaccination. This clone was recorded once. Measured with immunoSEQ multiplex PCR; TCRdb has only the in-frame clones, and not every one. The sample records 50,000 to 80,000 clones, 82% being singletons. Per germline, CDR1 SGHRS and CDR2 YFSETQ. This CDR3 is 15 amino acids long. Trimming removed 4 bases from V and 6 bases from J; junction bases left unmatched: 11. The sequence came from a human donor with glioblastoma. The chain recombines TRBV5-1 with TRBJ2-3, with 7 bases lining up with TRBD2. This sample comprised blood, obtained before dendritic cell vaccination. The CDR3: CASSPGTMWKDTQYF. The CDR3 DNA follows: TGCGCCAGCAGCCCCGGGACTATGTGGAAGGATACGCAGTATTTT.